This TCR beta chain is drawn from a study of a mutant IDH1 vaccine in newly diagnosed glioma. Across the whole study: Every participant had undergone radiotherapy, temozolomide, or both before, and most underwent both.

Some clones are missing from TCRdb's copy, which holds only in-frame ones; the method was immunoSEQ multiplex PCR. The table includes some 59,000 clones, roughly 80% detected once. The V and J ends lost 4 bases and 1 base respectively, with 14 bases between them. From germline, CDR1 is SGHNT and CDR2 YYREEE (reference sequence). The CDR3 contains 15 residues. Indicated time point: baseline, week 1 (first vaccination visit). Treatment defined: pre-vaccination baseline after standard-of-care therapy. The chain combines TRBV5-4 with TRBJ1-2; D is perhaps TRBD1 (5 bases). The sample was PBMCs, taken from a glioma patient treated with radiotherapy, temozolomide or both. This TCR derives from a man younger than 35 with glioma. In DNA form, the CDR3 reads TGTGCCAGCAGCCACTCGGGAGGGGTTAACTATGGCTACACCTTC. Its protein product is CASSHSGGVNYGYTF.